This T cell receptor (beta chain) was captured in a study of regulatory T cells in long-lasting Graves disease. General study points: Accuracy could have been hurt by small sample size. The study examined only peripheral blood, not thyroid tissue.

Construction of the TCR beta libraries employed iRepertoire HTBI primers in conjunction with Arm-PCR of CDR3 regions. MiXCR was run by TCRdb on the multiplex PCR reads, yielding one entry per CDR3 protein. The data contain roughly 430,000 distinct CDR3 sequences, about 21% of them seen just once; the ten biggest clones take up roughly an eighth. The CDR3 has 15 residues. Trimming cost V 6 bases and J 1 base; bases outside gene matches: 5. The germline CDR1 and CDR2 sequences are MDHEN and SYDVKM. In this sample, this clonotype turned up many times. Its antigen is unidentified. Documented time point: persistent/refractory GD, antithyroid drugs over 5 years with positive TRAb. PBMC-extracted RNA yielded the TCR library.

The material sequenced was peripheral blood mononuclear cells (PBMCs), taken when the disease was refractory, from a patient treated with antithyroid drugs. The receptor was derived from a female donor with Graves disease. This chain connects TRBV28 to TRBJ1-4; 7 bases line up with TRBD1. The CDR3 loop reads CASRTNRGTNEKLFF. In DNA, the CDR3 is TGTGCCAGCAGAACCAACAGGGGAACTAATGAAAAACTGTTTTTT. Looking up the rest from reference TRBV28 and TRBJ1-4 gives the full variable domain: DVKVTQSSRYLVKRTGEKVFLECVQDMDHENMFWYRQDPGLGLRLIYFSYDVKMKEKGDIPEGYSVSREKKERFSLILESASTNQTSMYLCASRTNRGTNEKLFFGSGTQLSVL.